The 3 T cell receptor beta chains below come from one sample, sequenced in a study of blood T cell repertoires in COVID-19. Profiling relied on immunoSEQ multiplex PCR, and the TCRdb table lists in-frame clones only, not all of them. This sample has about 300,000 clones; roughly 84% occur once, and the top ten carry more than 1.1%. The sample was peripheral blood. The source is a human donor with COVID-19, enrolled during active disease. The donor label of this sample is uncertain.

The rearrangement uses TRBV27 and TRBJ2-1; the match to TRBD2 covers 8 bases. Germline values: CDR1 MNHEY, CDR2 SMNVEV (reference sequence). CDR3 length: 17 residues. V lost 4 bases to trimming and J lost 3 bases; unmatched junction nucleotides: 11. The CDR3 reads CASSSPEAGGGYNEQFF. In DNA form, the CDR3 reads TGTGCCAGCAGTTCCCCCGAGGCCGGGGGGGGCTACAATGAGCAGTTCTTC.

As for this clone: Other nucleotide sequences in the sample specify the same CDR3. V usage is TRBV5-4 and J usage is TRBJ2-2; 11 bases match TRBD2. The CDR3 runs 14 residues. V lost 4 bases and J lost 5; bases outside the gene matches: 1. Germline V gene lookup returns CDR1 SGHNT and CDR2 YYREEE (reference sequence). The CDR3 region is CASSLAGGTGELFF. The CDR3 DNA follows: TGTGCCAGCAGCCTAGCGGGAGGAACCGGGGAGCTGTTTTTT.

The rearrangement joins TRBV19 to TRBJ1-4; D possibly corresponds to TRBD1 (6 bases). The CDR3 has 13 amino acids. V shed 5 bases and J shed 5 bases, with 9 bases lying between them. Germline CDR1 is LNHDA and CDR2 is SQIVND (reference sequence). The CDR3: CASSQDRNEKLFF. For the CDR3, the DNA is TGTGCCAGTAGTCAGGACAGAAATGAAAAACTGTTTTTT.